Below are 31 T cell receptor beta chains sequenced from a single sample in a study of blood T cells in healthy people across ages. A second PCR of 7 to 11 cycles used a sample-barcoded 5' primer and a J-beta primer mix. TCRdb called the 5' RACE reads again in MiXCR, with one record for every CDR3 protein. The sample has about 620,000 distinct CDR3 sequences, roughly half seen once. Sequencing was carried out using blood. These receptors came from a woman of 80 years or more in good health.

This clonotype has a single count. The V and J genes are TRBV9 and TRBJ2-5; D is unclear. Germline CDR1 and CDR2: SGDLS and YYNGEE. V lost 4 bases and J 4 bases, leaving 17 bases between the germline ends. The CDR3 length is 15 residues. The chain's CDR3 is CASSRWALASETQYF. The CDR3, as DNA: TGTGCCAGCAGCCGCTGGGCGTTAGCCTCAGAGACCCAGTACTTC.

Of note for this clonotype: A read error may be the cause here, since a much bigger clone is one base away. The V gene is TRBV5-1, the J gene TRBJ2-7; D perhaps matches TRBD2 (6 bases). The CDR3 covers 18 residues. V was cut by 4 bases and J by 2 bases, with 25 bases left in between. Germline V gives CDR1 SGHRS, CDR2 YFSETQ. The CDR3 reads CASSDRDFGSKRAYEQYF. In DNA form, the CDR3 reads TGCGCCAGCAGCGACCGGGACTTCGGGAGTAAAAGAGCCTACGAGCAGTACTTC.

The chain has TRBV6-2 or TRBV6-3 and TRBJ2-2, with unresolved D. The CDR3 loop spans 11 amino acids. Looked up from germline, CDR1 is MNHEY and CDR2 is SVGEGT. V was cut by 7 bases and J by 4 bases, with 4 bases left in between. CDR3 DNA: TGTGCCAGCACCTCCACCGGGGAGCTGTTTTTT. It encodes CASTSTGELFF.

This clonotype was picked up one time. The J gene is TRBJ2-3, the V gene TRBV20-1; D remains ambiguous. The CDR3 has 13 amino acids. Germline CDR1 DFQATT, CDR2 SNEGSKA (reference sequence). V was cut by 3 bases and J by 0 bases, with 7 bases left in between. The CDR3 sequence: CSARGSSTDTQYF. In DNA form, the CDR3 reads TGCAGTGCTAGGGGATCTAGCACAGATACGCAGTATTTT.

Details on this clonotype: A much larger clone differs from this one at a single base, so this may be a read error. J is TRBJ2-4 and V is TRBV27; 7 bases are shared with TRBD1. The CDR3 runs 13 residues. The germline V gene encodes CDR1 MNHEY and CDR2 SMNVEV (reference sequence). The CDR3: CAGSLNGQAEQYF. Written as DNA, the CDR3 is TGTGCCGGCAGTTTAAACGGACAGGCTGAGCAGTACTTC.

This chain connects TRBV6-2 or TRBV6-3 to TRBJ1-2, with TRBD1 identical over 9 bases. The length of the CDR3 is 16 residues. The ends lost 6 bases at V and 1 base at J; junction bases unmatched: 9. Germline V gives CDR1 MNHEY, CDR2 SVGEGT. The CDR3 region is CASSKNGQGFNYGYTF. The CDR3 DNA reads TGTGCCAGCAGCAAGAACGGACAGGGGTTTAACTATGGCTACACCTTC.

This clonotype was counted many times. The genes are TRBV29-1 and TRBJ2-5, with D uncertain. Germline values: CDR1 SQVTM, CDR2 ANQGSEA. CDR3 size: 13 residues. The CDR3 protein is CSVRLAVKETQYF. The CDR3 DNA follows: TGCAGTGTGCGCCTGGCAGTCAAAGAGACCCAGTACTTC.

The gene calls are TRBV20-1 and TRBJ2-7; D remains ambiguous. There are 14 residues in the CDR3. Trimming left V 2 bases short and J 5 bases short, with 16 bases between. Germline values: CDR1 DFQATT, CDR2 SNEGSKA (reference sequence). The CDR3 region is CSARSGLSEDEQYF. The DNA of the CDR3 is TGCAGTGCTAGAAGTGGGCTAAGCGAAGACGAGCAGTACTTC.

This clonotype was found many times. The chain uses TRBV10-3 and TRBJ2-6; 8 bases agree with TRBD1. The CDR3 consists of 15 residues. The ends lost 2 bases at V and 8 bases at J; junction bases unmatched: 5. Germline CDR1 is ENHRY and CDR2 is SYGVKD. CDR3 sequence (DNA): TGTGCCATCAGTGAGACCCGGACAGGGCCCAACGTCCTGACTTTC. Its translation is CAISETRTGPNVLTF.

A note on this clonotype: It may be a read error: a sequence one base away is much more abundant. V and J are TRBV29-1 and TRBJ2-7, with a weak D call TRBD2 (6 bases). The CDR3 covers 14 residues. V dropped 5 bases and J dropped 0 bases, with 14 bases sitting between them. Germline V gene sequence: CDR1 SQVTM, CDR2 ANQGSEA. The CDR3 here is CSVKSKRASYEQYF. The CDR3 DNA reads as TGCAGCGTTAAGAGCAAGCGGGCCTCCTACGAGCAGTACTTC.

CDR3 amino acids: CSASFGRGNQPQHF. The CDR3 DNA follows: TGCAGTGCTAGTTTTGGAAGGGGCAATCAGCCCCAGCATTTT. The genes are TRBV20-1 and TRBJ1-5, with D unresolved. Per germline, CDR1 DFQATT and CDR2 SNEGSKA (reference sequence). V was clipped by 3 bases and J by 2 bases, with 11 bases between them. This CDR3 region has 14 residues.

As regards this clonotype: At one end, the junction sequence differs from germline, possibly due to a read error. This chain joins TRBV7-2 and TRBJ2-5; D call uncertain. CDR1 is SGHTA and CDR2 is FQGNSA in the germline V gene. The CDR3 totals 14 residues. CDR3: CASSAKSVGETQYF. The CDR3 nucleotides read TGTGCTAGCAGCGCGAAGTCTGTCGGGGAGACCCAGTACTTC.

The V call is TRBV29-1, the J call TRBJ2-7; the D is unclear. Matching the DNA end better, TRBJ2-5 makes the J call doubtful. Germline V gives CDR1 SQVTM, CDR2 ANQGSEA. This CDR3 has 14 amino acids. In DNA, the CDR3 is TGCAGCGTCGCAAGACCAGAATCTACGTCGACCCAGTACTTC. It yields the protein CSVARPESTSTQYF.

This clonotype appeared a single time. The V and J genes are TRBV7-2 and TRBJ1-2; no firm D call. The CDR3 totals 12 residues. V lost 2 bases and J lost 13, with 14 bases in between. CDR1 and CDR2 from the germline V gene are SGHTA and FQGNSA. CDR3 in DNA: TGTGCCAGCAGCTTATATAGCTCAATTCCCACCTTC. Protein sequence: CASSLYSSIPTF.

The rearrangement joins TRBV28 to TRBJ1-2, with D maybe TRBD1 (5 bases). V gave up 2 bases and J gave up 6 bases, with 16 bases separating them. CDR1 is MDHEN and CDR2 is SYDVKM in the germline V gene. CDR3 size: 15 residues. In DNA form, the CDR3 reads TGTGCCAGCAGTTTACCCCAGGGCTCTCGGGATGGCTACACCTTC. Protein sequence: CASSLPQGSRDGYTF.

This clonotype was counted between two and nine times. The chain has TRBV7-8 and TRBJ1-4, with a possible D match to TRBD1 (5 bases). Trimming stripped 6 bases from V and 0 bases from J, with 11 bases between. This CDR3 is 15 amino acids long. Germline CDR1 and CDR2: SGHVS and FQNEAQ. In DNA form, the CDR3 reads TGTGCCAGCAGACCCCCGGGGGCAACTAATGAAAAACTGTTTTTT. It encodes CASRPPGATNEKLFF.

The chain employs TRBV9 and TRBJ2-1, with unresolved D. Trimming pared 0 bases from V and 9 bases from J, leaving 13 bases between. This CDR3 comprises 14 residues. Germline CDR1 SGDLS, CDR2 YYNGEE. The chain's CDR3 is CASSVGWSRVEQFF. The CDR3 nucleotides read TGTGCCAGCAGCGTAGGGTGGAGTCGGGTTGAGCAGTTCTTC.

As to this clonotype: A much larger clonotype is one base distant, so this may be a read error. This sequence joins TRBV12-3 or TRBV12-4 and TRBJ2-2, with TRBD2 matching 9 bases. CDR3 size: 15 residues. CDR3 sequence reads: CASSLESGRTEELFF. In nucleotides, the CDR3 is TGTGCCAGCAGTTTAGAAAGCGGGAGGACCGAGGAGCTGTTTTTT.

This clonotype was counted ten times or more. This chain joins TRBV11-3 and TRBJ2-5; TRBD1 aligns across 7 bases. V trimming: 1 base; J trimming: 7 bases; junction bases outside the gene matches: 9. From germline, CDR1 is SGHNT and CDR2 YENEEA. CDR3 length: 15 residues. CDR3 coding DNA: TGTGCCAGCAGCTTAGGAGGGACAGCTGAGGGGACCCAGTACTTC. As protein: CASSLGGTAEGTQYF.

This rearrangement joins TRBV6-2 or TRBV6-3 to TRBJ1-5; D perhaps matches TRBD1 (6 bases). V lost 0 bases and J 4 bases, leaving 13 bases between the germline ends. Germline V gene data show CDR1 as MNHEY and CDR2 as SVGEGT. The CDR3 is 16 residues long. CDR3 sequence reads: CASSYSLDQGNQPQHF. The CDR3 nucleotides are TGTGCCAGCAGTTACTCGTTGGACCAGGGGAATCAGCCCCAGCATTTT.

V gene TRBV14 combines with J gene TRBJ2-4, with TRBD1 matching 9 bases. TRBJ2-7 explains the end of the DNA better; the J call may be wrong. The CDR3 length is 15 residues. Germline loops: CDR1 SGHDN, CDR2 FVKESK. The CDR3 bases are TGTGCCAGCAGCCGAATGGGACAGGGCCCCTACGAGCAGTACTTC. It yields the protein CASSRMGQGPYEQYF.

V gene TRBV21-1 combines with J gene TRBJ2-7. TRBV21-1 is classified as a pseudogene. The CDR3 is 13 residues long. CDR3 loop: CASKSDGSYEQYF. CDR3 nucleotides: TGTGCCAGCAAATCTGACGGGTCCTACGAGCAGTACTTC.

V gene TRBV14 combines with J gene TRBJ1-6; D is possibly TRBD1 (6 bases). Trimming removed 0 bases from V and 9 bases from J, with 18 bases in between. CDR1 and CDR2 (germline): SGHDN, FVKESK. This CDR3 region has 17 residues. The CDR3 reads CASSQEGPTGWASPLHF. CDR3 DNA sequence: TGTGCCAGCAGCCAAGAAGGGCCGACAGGATGGGCTTCACCCCTCCACTTT.

The chain couples TRBV4-1 to TRBJ1-5; D is perhaps TRBD1 (5 bases). The germline V gene has CDR1 MGHRA and CDR2 YSYEKL. This CDR3 is 16 amino acids long. V was shortened by 0 bases and J by 7 bases, with 16 bases between the two germline ends. CDR3 nucleotides: TGCGCCAGCAGCCAAGATACTAGGGGTATCGGACAGCCCCAGCATTTT. It encodes CASSQDTRGIGQPQHF.

J is TRBJ2-3 and V is TRBV28; 8 bases align to TRBD2. J gave up 4 bases and V 3 bases, and 6 bases lay outside the gene matches. The CDR3 length is 15 residues. Germline V CDR1 and CDR2: MDHEN, SYDVKM. The CDR3 is CASSFRGRFADTQYF. DNA for the CDR3: TGTGCCAGCAGTTTCCGCGGGAGGTTCGCAGATACGCAGTATTTT. The whole variable domain, filled in from reference TRBV28 and TRBJ2-3, reads DVKVTQSSRYLVKRTGEKVFLECVQDMDHENMFWYRQDPGLGLRLIYFSYDVKMKEKGDIPEGYSVSREKKERFSLILESASTNQTSMYLCASSFRGRFADTQYFGPGTRLTVL.

The rearrangement links TRBV6-5 to TRBJ2-3; D is perhaps TRBD2 (5 bases). CDR1 and CDR2 (germline): MNHEY, SVGAGI. Trimming shortened V by 2 bases and J by 1 base, and 10 bases separated the two germline ends. CDR3 length: 15 residues. CDR3 sequence reads: CASSYRGSGTDTQYF. In nucleotides, the CDR3 is TGTGCCAGCAGTTACCGGGGTTCGGGCACAGATACGCAGTATTTT.

The chain couples TRBV11-2 to TRBJ2-3, with D maybe TRBD2 (5 bases). CDR3 length equals 12 residues. Per the germline V gene, CDR1 is SGHAT and CDR2 is FQNNGV. V shed 2 bases and J shed 8 bases, with 8 bases lying between them. CDR3 nucleotides: TGTGCCAGCAGCTTATTCGCGGGTACGCAGTATTTT. As protein: CASSLFAGTQYF.

V and J are TRBV18 and TRBJ1-1; TRBD1 matches 7 bases. With V trimmed by 4 bases and J by 7 bases, 6 bases remained unmatched. Germline CDR1 and CDR2: KGHSH and LQKENI. CDR3 length: 13 amino acids. CDR3 region: CASSQRQGGEAFF. The CDR3 nucleotides are TGTGCCAGCTCACAACGACAGGGAGGTGAAGCTTTCTTT.

Many counts were recorded for this clonotype. The chain uses TRBV14 and TRBJ2-5; 7 bases map to TRBD2. TRBJ2-7 matches the DNA end more closely, so the J call is doubtful. The length of the CDR3 is 13 residues. Germline V lookup: CDR1 SGHDN, CDR2 FVKESK. CDR3 in amino acids: CASSLTGGNEQYF. CDR3 bases: TGTGCCAGCAGCCTAACGGGGGGTAACGAGCAGTACTTC.

This clonotype was observed at least ten times. V usage is TRBV29-1 and J usage is TRBJ2-1; TRBD2 is a possible D gene (6 bases). Germline V gene lookup returns CDR1 SQVTM and CDR2 ANQGSEA. CDR3 length: 10 amino acids. The CDR3 protein is CSAGGNEQFF. CDR3 bases: TGCAGTGCCGGGGGCAATGAGCAGTTCTTC.

This chain joins TRBV18 and TRBJ2-7; no clear D gene. The J call may be in error: the DNA end matches TRBJ2-5 better. The CDR3 is 11 residues long. The V gene's germline CDR1 is KGHSH and CDR2 LQKENI. CDR3 loop: CASLYQETQYF. The CDR3 nucleotides are TGTGCCAGCTTGTACCAAGAGACCCAGTACTTC.